In this sample, the clone carrying this TCR beta chain turned up a few times. Combining a sample-barcoded 5' primer with a J-beta primer mix, a second PCR ran for about 7 to 11 cycles. TCRdb redid the calling of the 5' RACE reads with MiXCR, one entry per CDR3 protein. The sample has roughly 560,000 distinct CDR3 sequences, about 24% seen once. This sample was included in a study of blood T cells in healthy people across ages. V lost 9 bases, J lost 2 bases, and 18 bases lay in between. Looked up from germline, CDR1 is MDHEN and CDR2 is SYDVKM. This CDR3 contains 15 residues. This sample also belongs to another study, concerning T cells of mothers and their children.

The origin of this receptor is a boy aged 5 to 17 in good health. The rearrangement joins TRBV28 to TRBJ2-3; D is perhaps TRBD2 (6 bases). The sample taken for sequencing was blood. CDR3 protein: CASGTGVTSTDTQYF. The CDR3 DNA reads TGTGCCAGTGGGACGGGAGTTACCTCCACAGATACGCAGTATTTT.